This TCR beta chain was found in a study of naive CD8 T cells in extremely preterm neonates. Extremely preterm deliveries at about 23-27 weeks of gestation provided the preterm samples. Method: immunoSEQ multiplex PCR; TCRdb's copy keeps in-frame clones and lacks some. The sample lists more than 20,000 clones; around 89% were seen once. Remarks on this clone: Its antigen is not known.

V lost 1 base and J 3 bases, leaving 9 bases between the germline ends. Germline CDR1 is SGHTA and CDR2 is FQGNSA. The CDR3 spans 14 residues. Study results and limitations: Compared with older groups, preterm CDR3s were shorter, with fewer N additions and less trimming.

V gene TRBV7-2 combines with J gene TRBJ1-2; D is possibly TRBD1 (5 bases). Material for sequencing was naive CD8+ T cells from cord blood. The sequence was obtained from a boy who was born preterm. CDR3 amino acids: CASSLGQFHYGYTF. DNA of the CDR3: TGTGCCAGCAGCTTAGGACAGTTCCACTATGGCTACACCTTC.